A selection of T cell receptor beta chains follows, all from one sample in a study of T cell responses to AZD1222 COVID-19 vaccine. TCRdb keeps only in-frame clones here, not all; method: immunoSEQ multiplex PCR. This sample has around 160,000 clones, with roughly 80% found just once. This specimen was peripheral blood, taken on day 0 of MenACWY control vaccination. These receptors came from an adult in good health. CDR3s include the opening cysteine and the closing phenylalanine or tryptophan. The D gene is left open where the match is weak. Only some rows state a clone size, as once, few, many or a class for expanded clones.

J gene: TRBJ2-5; D gene: TRBD1; V gene: TRBV6-5; clone size: few; CDR3 DNA: TGTGCCAGCAGTCAGGGGGAAACGGAGACCCAGTACTTC; CDR3 protein: CASSQGETETQYF
J gene: TRBJ1-1; D gene: NA; V gene: TRBV12-3/TRBV12-4; clone size: NA; CDR3 DNA: TGTGCCAGCAGTGACAGGCACGGCACTGAAGCTTTCTTT; CDR3 protein: CASSDRHGTEAFF
J gene: TRBJ1-2; D gene: TRBD1; V gene: TRBV6-1; clone size: few; CDR3 DNA: TGTGCCAGCAGTGAAAATGGCCGACAGGGCTATGGCTACACCTTC; CDR3 protein: CASSENGRQGYGYTF
J gene: TRBJ1-2; D gene: TRBD1; V gene: TRBV6-5; clone size: NA; CDR3 DNA: TGTGCCAGCCTTCGGGGACAGGGGTTTGGCTACACCTTC; CDR3 protein: CASLRGQGFGYTF
J gene: TRBJ1-1; D gene: NA; V gene: TRBV28; clone size: NA; CDR3 DNA: TGTGCCAGCAGCCCCACGGGGCTTCAGGGGTACACTGAAGCTTTCTTT; CDR3 protein: CASSPTGLQGYTEAFF
J gene: TRBJ1-5; D gene: NA; V gene: TRBV10-3; clone size: medium-sized; CDR3 DNA: TGTGCCATCAGTGAGTCCGAGAGGGACAACAATCAGCCCCAGCATTTT; CDR3 protein: CAISESERDNNQPQHF
J gene: TRBJ1-2; D gene: NA; V gene: TRBV6-1; clone size: NA; CDR3 DNA: TGTGCCAGCAGTGAGGGGCAGTACTATGGCTACACCTTC; CDR3 protein: CASSEGQYYGYTF
J gene: TRBJ1-2; D gene: NA; V gene: TRBV10-2; clone size: few; CDR3 DNA: TGCGCCAGTCGTCCTCCGGGGTCGGATGGCTACACCTTC; CDR3 protein: CASRPPGSDGYTF
J gene: TRBJ2-2; D gene: NA; V gene: TRBV3-1/TRBV3-2; clone size: once; CDR3 DNA: TGTGCCAGCAGCCCCAACGCGGGGTCTAACACCGGGGAGCTGTTTTTT; CDR3 protein: CASSPNAGSNTGELFF
J gene: TRBJ1-1; D gene: NA; V gene: TRBV11-1; clone size: NA; CDR3 DNA: TGTGCCAGCAGCTTAGTCCCGAAGAGGGCTTTCTTT; CDR3 protein: CASSLVPKRAFF
J gene: TRBJ1-2; D gene: NA; V gene: TRBV5-5; clone size: once; CDR3 DNA: TGTGCCAGCAGCTTGGACGGGGGGAACTATGGCTACACCTTC; CDR3 protein: CASSLDGGNYGYTF
J gene: TRBJ2-3; D gene: TRBD2; V gene: TRBV2; clone size: NA; CDR3 DNA: TGTGCCAGCGAGCGGGGCGGGGGAGCGGATACGCAGTATTTT; CDR3 protein: CASERGGGADTQYF
J gene: TRBJ1-3; D gene: NA; V gene: TRBV27; clone size: few; CDR3 DNA: TGTGCCAGCAGTTTATCGTCACCTAGGCCTGGAAACACCATATATTTT; CDR3 protein: CASSLSSPRPGNTIYF
J gene: TRBJ1-5; D gene: NA; V gene: TRBV19; clone size: once; CDR3 DNA: TGTGCCAGTAGTAGTCGGGCCGGGGAATCAAAACATTTT; CDR3 protein: CASSSRAGESKHF
J gene: TRBJ2-3; D gene: NA; V gene: TRBV29-1; clone size: NA; CDR3 DNA: TGCAGCGCCGTTTTAGACAGGGATACGCAGTATTTT; CDR3 protein: CSAVLDRDTQYF
J gene: TRBJ2-5; D gene: NA; V gene: TRBV10-3; clone size: NA; CDR3 DNA: TGTGCCATCAGTAGACCCGGACAGCAAGAGACCCAGTACTTC; CDR3 protein: CAISRPGQQETQYF
J gene: TRBJ2-3; D gene: TRBD1; V gene: TRBV19; clone size: NA; CDR3 DNA: TGTGCCAGTAGTCTTATATCCCCGGGACAGGGATTCGATACGCAGTATTTT; CDR3 protein: CASSLISPGQGFDTQYF
J gene: TRBJ1-1; D gene: TRBD1; V gene: TRBV10-3; clone size: NA; CDR3 DNA: TGTGCCATCAGTGAAAACAGGGGAACTGAAGCTTTCTTT; CDR3 protein: CAISENRGTEAFF
J gene: TRBJ1-5; D gene: NA; V gene: TRBV10-1; clone size: NA; CDR3 DNA: TGCGCCAGCACTCGGGGGCGCCTGTTTCAGCCCCAGCATTTT; CDR3 protein: CASTRGRLFQPQHF
J gene: TRBJ2-5; D gene: TRBD1; V gene: TRBV5-1; clone size: NA; CDR3 DNA: TGCGCCAGCAGCTTGCGGGGACAGGGTAGGGAGACCCAGTACTTC; CDR3 protein: CASSLRGQGRETQYF
J gene: TRBJ2-5; D gene: NA; V gene: TRBV7-5; clone size: NA; CDR3 DNA: TGTGCCAGAAGCTTAGAAGGGACAGGTGAGGAGGGCAGGCAAGAGACCCAGTACTTC; CDR3 protein: CARSLEGTGEEGRQETQYF
J gene: TRBJ1-1; D gene: NA; V gene: TRBV5-4; clone size: NA; CDR3 DNA: TGTGCCAGCAGCTTGGATCTTGGAAGGAACGCTGAAGCTTTCTTT; CDR3 protein: CASSLDLGRNAEAFF
J gene: TRBJ2-1; D gene: NA; V gene: TRBV27; clone size: NA; CDR3 DNA: TGTGCCAGCAGTTCCCCGACGAGCTCCTACAATGAGCAGTTCTTC; CDR3 protein: CASSSPTSSYNEQFF
J gene: TRBJ2-3; D gene: NA; V gene: TRBV5-4; clone size: NA; CDR3 DNA: TGTGCCAGCAGCTTGTCTCGGGCACCCACAGATACGCAGTATTTT; CDR3 protein: CASSLSRAPTDTQYF
J gene: TRBJ1-1; D gene: NA; V gene: TRBV24-1; clone size: NA; CDR3 DNA: TGTGCCACCACCTCGTCGGGGGGTTCGACTGAAGCTTTCTTT; CDR3 protein: CATTSSGGSTEAFF
J gene: TRBJ2-2; D gene: NA; V gene: TRBV19; clone size: NA; CDR3 DNA: TGTGCCAGTAGGCCACGAGGCGCCTCGAACACCGGGGAGCTGTTTTTT; CDR3 protein: CASRPRGASNTGELFF
J gene: TRBJ1-4; D gene: NA; V gene: TRBV5-1; clone size: NA; CDR3 DNA: TGCGCCAGCAGTCTCGTCGGGAGGGGGGCTAATGAAAAACTGTTTTTT; CDR3 protein: CASSLVGRGANEKLFF
J gene: TRBJ1-2; D gene: NA; V gene: TRBV20-1; clone size: NA; CDR3 DNA: TGCAGTGCTAAGGAAGGCTATGGCTACACCTTC; CDR3 protein: CSAKEGYGYTF
J gene: TRBJ1-6; D gene: NA; V gene: TRBV6-5; clone size: NA; CDR3 DNA: TGTGCCAGCAGAAACACAAATTCACCCCTCCACTTT; CDR3 protein: CASRNTNSPLHF
J gene: TRBJ1-1; D gene: TRBD1; V gene: TRBV15; clone size: NA; CDR3 DNA: TGTGCCACCAGCACGGGGGGGACAGGGAACACTGAAGCTTTCTTT; CDR3 protein: CATSTGGTGNTEAFF
J gene: TRBJ2-5; D gene: NA; V gene: TRBV2; clone size: NA; CDR3 DNA: TGTGCCAGCACCAGAACCCAAGAGACCCAGTACTTC; CDR3 protein: CASTRTQETQYF
J gene: TRBJ2-5; D gene: NA; V gene: TRBV2; clone size: NA; CDR3 DNA: TGTGCCAGCAGTGGGGGACCGACCGAGGGAGAGACCCAGTACTTC; CDR3 protein: CASSGGPTEGETQYF